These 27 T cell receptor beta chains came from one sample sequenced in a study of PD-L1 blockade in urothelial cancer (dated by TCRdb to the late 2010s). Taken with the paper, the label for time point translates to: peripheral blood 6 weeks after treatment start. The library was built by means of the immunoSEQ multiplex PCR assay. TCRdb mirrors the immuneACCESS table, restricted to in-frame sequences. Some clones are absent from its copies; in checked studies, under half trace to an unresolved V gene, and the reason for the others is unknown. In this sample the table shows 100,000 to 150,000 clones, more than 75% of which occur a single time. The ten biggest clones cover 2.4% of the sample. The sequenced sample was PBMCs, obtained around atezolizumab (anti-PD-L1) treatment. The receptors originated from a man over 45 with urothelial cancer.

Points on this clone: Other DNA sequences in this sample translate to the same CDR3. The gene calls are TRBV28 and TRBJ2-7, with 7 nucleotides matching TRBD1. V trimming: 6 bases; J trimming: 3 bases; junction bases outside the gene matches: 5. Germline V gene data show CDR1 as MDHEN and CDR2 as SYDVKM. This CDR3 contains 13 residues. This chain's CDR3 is CASRRQGNYEQYF. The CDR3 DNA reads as TGTGCCAGCAGGCGACAGGGCAACTACGAGCAGTACTTC.

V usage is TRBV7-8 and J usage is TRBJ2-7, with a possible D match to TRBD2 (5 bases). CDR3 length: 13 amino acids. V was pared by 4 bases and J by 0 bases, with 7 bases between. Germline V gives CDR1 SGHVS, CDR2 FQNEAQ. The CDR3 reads CASSWTYSYEQYF. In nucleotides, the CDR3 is TGTGCCAGCAGCTGGACTTACTCCTACGAGCAGTACTTC. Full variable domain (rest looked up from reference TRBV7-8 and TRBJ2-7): GAGVSQSPRYKVAKRGQDVALRCDPISGHVSLFWYQQALGQGPEFLTYFQNEAQLDKSGLPSDRFFAERPEGSVSTLKIQRTQQEDSAVYLCASSWTYSYEQYFGPGTRLTVT.

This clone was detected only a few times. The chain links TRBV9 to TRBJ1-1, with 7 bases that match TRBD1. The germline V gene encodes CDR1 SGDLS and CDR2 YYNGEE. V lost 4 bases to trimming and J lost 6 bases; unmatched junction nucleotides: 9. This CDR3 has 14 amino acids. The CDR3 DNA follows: TGTGCCAGCAGCCCATCGACAGGGTTGGCTGAAGCTTTCTTT. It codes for CASSPSTGLAEAFF.

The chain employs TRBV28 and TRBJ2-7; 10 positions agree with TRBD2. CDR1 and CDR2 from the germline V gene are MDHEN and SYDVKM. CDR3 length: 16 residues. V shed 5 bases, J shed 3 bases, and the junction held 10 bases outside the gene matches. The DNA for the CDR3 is TGTGCCAGCAGTAAGGGATCTAGCGGGAGCCGCTACGAGCAGTACTTC. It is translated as CASSKGSSGSRYEQYF. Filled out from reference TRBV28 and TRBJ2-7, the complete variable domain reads DVKVTQSSRYLVKRTGEKVFLECVQDMDHENMFWYRQDPGLGLRLIYFSYDVKMKEKGDIPEGYSVSREKKERFSLILESASTNQTSMYLCASSKGSSGSRYEQYFGPGTRLTVT.

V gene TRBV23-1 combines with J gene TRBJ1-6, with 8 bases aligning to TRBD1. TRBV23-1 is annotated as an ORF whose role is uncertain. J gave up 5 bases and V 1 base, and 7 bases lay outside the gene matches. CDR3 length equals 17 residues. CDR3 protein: CASSQFRRTGHNSPLHF. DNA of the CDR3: TGCGCCAGCAGTCAATTCCGTAGGACAGGGCATAATTCACCCCTCCACTTT.

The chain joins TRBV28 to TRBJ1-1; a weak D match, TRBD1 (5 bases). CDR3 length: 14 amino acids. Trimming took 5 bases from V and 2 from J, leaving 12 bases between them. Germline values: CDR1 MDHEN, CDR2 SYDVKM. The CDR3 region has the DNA TGTGCCAGCAGTCCCAGGGTCGGTAACACTGAAGCTTTCTTT. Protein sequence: CASSPRVGNTEAFF. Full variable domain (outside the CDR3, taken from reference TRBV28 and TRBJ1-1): DVKVTQSSRYLVKRTGEKVFLECVQDMDHENMFWYRQDPGLGLRLIYFSYDVKMKEKGDIPEGYSVSREKKERFSLILESASTNQTSMYLCASSPRVGNTEAFFGQGTRLTVV.

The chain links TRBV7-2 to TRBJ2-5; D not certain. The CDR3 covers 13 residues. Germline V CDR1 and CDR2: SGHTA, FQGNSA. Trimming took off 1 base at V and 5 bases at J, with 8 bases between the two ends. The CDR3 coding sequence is TGTGCCAGCAGCTTAGGGATGAGGGAGACCCAGTACTTC. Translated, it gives CASSLGMRETQYF.

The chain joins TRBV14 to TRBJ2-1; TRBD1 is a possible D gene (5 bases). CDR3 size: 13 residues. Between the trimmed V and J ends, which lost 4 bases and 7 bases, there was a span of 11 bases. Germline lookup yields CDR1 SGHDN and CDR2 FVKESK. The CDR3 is CASSPPGLNEQFF. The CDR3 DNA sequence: TGTGCCAGCAGCCCACCAGGGTTGAATGAGCAGTTCTTC.

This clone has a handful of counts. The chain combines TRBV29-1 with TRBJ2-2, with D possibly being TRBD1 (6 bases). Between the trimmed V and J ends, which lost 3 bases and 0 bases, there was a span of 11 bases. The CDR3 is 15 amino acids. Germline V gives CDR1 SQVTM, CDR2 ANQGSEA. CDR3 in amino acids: CSVENRDTNTGELFF. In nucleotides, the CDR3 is TGCAGCGTTGAGAACAGGGATACGAACACCGGGGAGCTGTTTTTT.

DNA of the CDR3: TGCGCCAGCAGCCCTATTACAGGGTCCTACGAGCAGTACTTC. Amino acid sequence: CASSPITGSYEQYF. J is TRBJ2-7 and V is TRBV5-1; D is possibly TRBD1 (6 bases). The CDR3 length is 14 residues. With 4 bases removed from V and 1 base from J, the gap between germline ends came to 12 bases. From germline, CDR1 is SGHRS and CDR2 YFSETQ.

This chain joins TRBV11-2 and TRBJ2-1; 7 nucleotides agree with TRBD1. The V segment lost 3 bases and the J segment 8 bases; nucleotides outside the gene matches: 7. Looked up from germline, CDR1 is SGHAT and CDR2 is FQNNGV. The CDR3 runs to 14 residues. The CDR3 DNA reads TGTGCCAGCAGCTTCAACCAGGGGGTGGATGAGCAGTTCTTC. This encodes CASSFNQGVDEQFF.

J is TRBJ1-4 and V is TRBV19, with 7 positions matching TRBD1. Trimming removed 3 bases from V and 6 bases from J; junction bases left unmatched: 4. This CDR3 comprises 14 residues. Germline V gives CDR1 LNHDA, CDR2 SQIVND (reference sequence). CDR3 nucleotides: TGTGCCAGTAGTATGCCGGGACAGTATGAAAAACTGTTTTTT. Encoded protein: CASSMPGQYEKLFF. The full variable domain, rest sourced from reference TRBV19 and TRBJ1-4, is DGGITQSPKYLFRKEGQNVTLSCEQNLNHDAMYWYRQDPGQGLRLIYYSQIVNDFQKGDIAEGYSVSREKKESFPLTVTSAQKNPTAFYLCASSMPGQYEKLFFGSGTQLSVL.

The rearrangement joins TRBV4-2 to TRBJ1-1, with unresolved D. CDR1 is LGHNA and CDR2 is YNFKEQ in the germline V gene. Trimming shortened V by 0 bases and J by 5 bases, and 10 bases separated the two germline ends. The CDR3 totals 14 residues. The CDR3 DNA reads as TGTGCCAGCAGCCAAGATTCGGTGAGGACTGAAGCTTTCTTT. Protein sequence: CASSQDSVRTEAFF.

CDR3 nucleotides: TGTGCCAGCAGTCCAGGGACAGGGATAACCGGGGAGCTGTTTTTT. Its translation: CASSPGTGITGELFF. J is TRBJ2-2 and V is TRBV6-1; 9 bases line up with TRBD1. Germline V CDR1 and CDR2: MNHNS, SASEGT. Trimming took 5 bases from V and 5 from J; bases not matched to a gene: 6. The CDR3 has 15 amino acids.

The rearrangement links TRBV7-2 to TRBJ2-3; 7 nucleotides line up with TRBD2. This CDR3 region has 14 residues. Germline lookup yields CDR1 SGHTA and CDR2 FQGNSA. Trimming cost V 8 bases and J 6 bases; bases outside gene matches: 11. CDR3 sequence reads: CASGGGPPRDTQYF. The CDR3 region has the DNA TGTGCCAGCGGGGGGGGACCCCCCAGGGATACGCAGTATTTT. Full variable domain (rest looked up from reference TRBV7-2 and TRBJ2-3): GAGVSQSPSNKVTEKGKDVELRCDPISGHTALYWYRQSLGQGLEFLIYFQGNSAPDKSGLPSDRFSAERTGGSVSTLTIQRTQQEDSAVYLCASGGGPPRDTQYFGPGTRLTVL.

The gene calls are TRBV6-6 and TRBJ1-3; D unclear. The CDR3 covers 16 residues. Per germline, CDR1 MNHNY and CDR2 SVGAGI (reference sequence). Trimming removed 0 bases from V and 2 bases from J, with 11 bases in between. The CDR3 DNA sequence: TGTGCCAGCAGTTACTCGAATGTAGATACTGGAAACACCATATATTTT. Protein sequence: CASSYSNVDTGNTIYF.

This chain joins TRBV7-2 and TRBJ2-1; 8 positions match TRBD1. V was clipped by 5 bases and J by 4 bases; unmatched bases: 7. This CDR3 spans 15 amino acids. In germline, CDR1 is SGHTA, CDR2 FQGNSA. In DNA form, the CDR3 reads TGTGCCAGCAGCGGTAGACAGGGGATTTACAATGAGCAGTTCTTC. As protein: CASSGRQGIYNEQFF.

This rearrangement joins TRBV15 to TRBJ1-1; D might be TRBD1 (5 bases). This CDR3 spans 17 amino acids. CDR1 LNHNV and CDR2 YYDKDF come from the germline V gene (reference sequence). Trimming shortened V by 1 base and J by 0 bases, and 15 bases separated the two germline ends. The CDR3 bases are TGTGCCACCAGCAGAGTGGTCAGGGTTTCGATGAACACTGAAGCTTTCTTT. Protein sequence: CATSRVVRVSMNTEAFF.

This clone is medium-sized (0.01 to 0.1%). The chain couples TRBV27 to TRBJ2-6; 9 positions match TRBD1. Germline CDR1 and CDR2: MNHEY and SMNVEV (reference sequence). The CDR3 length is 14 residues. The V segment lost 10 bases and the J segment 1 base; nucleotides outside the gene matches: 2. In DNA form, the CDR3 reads TGTGCCACCGGGACAGGGTCTGGGGCCAACGTCCTGACTTTC. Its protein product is CATGTGSGANVLTF.

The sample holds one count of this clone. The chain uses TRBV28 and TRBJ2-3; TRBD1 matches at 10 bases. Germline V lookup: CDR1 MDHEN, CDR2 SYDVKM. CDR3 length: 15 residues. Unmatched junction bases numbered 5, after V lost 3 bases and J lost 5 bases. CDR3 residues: CASSFGTGELDTQYF. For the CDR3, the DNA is TGTGCCAGCAGTTTCGGGACAGGGGAACTAGATACGCAGTATTTT.

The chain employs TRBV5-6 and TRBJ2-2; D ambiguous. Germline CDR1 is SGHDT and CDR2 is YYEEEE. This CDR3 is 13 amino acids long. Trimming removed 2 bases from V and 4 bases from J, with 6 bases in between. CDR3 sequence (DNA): TGTGCCAGCAGCTTCGCGGTCACCGGGGAGCTGTTTTTT. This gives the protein CASSFAVTGELFF.

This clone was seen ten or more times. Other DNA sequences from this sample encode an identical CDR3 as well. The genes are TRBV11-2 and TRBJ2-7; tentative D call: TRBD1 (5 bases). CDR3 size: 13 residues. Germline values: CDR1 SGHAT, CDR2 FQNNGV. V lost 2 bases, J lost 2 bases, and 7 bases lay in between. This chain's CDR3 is CASSLQGTYEQYF. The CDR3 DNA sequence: TGTGCCAGCAGCTTACAGGGTACCTACGAGCAGTACTTC.

CDR3 coding DNA: TGTGCCACCAGCAGAGATCTGGGCAGGCATCAGCCCCAGCATTTT. Translated: CATSRDLGRHQPQHF. This chain connects TRBV15 to TRBJ1-5, with D uncertain. Trimming removed 0 bases at V and 5 bases at J, with 11 bases between. The CDR3 is made up of 15 amino acids. Germline V gives CDR1 LNHNV, CDR2 YYDKDF (reference sequence).

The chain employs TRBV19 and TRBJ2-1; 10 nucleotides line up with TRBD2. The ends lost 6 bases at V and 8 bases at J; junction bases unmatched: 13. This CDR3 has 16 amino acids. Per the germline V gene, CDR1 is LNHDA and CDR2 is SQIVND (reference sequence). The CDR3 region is CASSPLAGAGVDEQFF. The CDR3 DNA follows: TGTGCCAGTAGCCCTCTAGCGGGAGCAGGAGTGGATGAGCAGTTCTTC.

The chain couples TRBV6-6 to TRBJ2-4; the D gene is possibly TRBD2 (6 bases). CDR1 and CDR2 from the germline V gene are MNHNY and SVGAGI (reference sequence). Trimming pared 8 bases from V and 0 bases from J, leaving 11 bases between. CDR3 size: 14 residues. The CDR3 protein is CASREPLAKNIQYF. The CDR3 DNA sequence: TGTGCCAGCCGGGAGCCACTAGCCAAAAACATTCAGTACTTC.

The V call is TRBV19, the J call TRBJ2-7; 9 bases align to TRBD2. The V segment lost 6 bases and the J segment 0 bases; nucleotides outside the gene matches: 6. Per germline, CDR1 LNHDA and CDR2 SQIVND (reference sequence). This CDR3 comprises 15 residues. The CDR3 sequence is CASSRGLAASYEQYF. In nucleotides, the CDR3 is TGTGCCAGTAGCCGGGGACTAGCAGCCTCCTACGAGCAGTACTTC.

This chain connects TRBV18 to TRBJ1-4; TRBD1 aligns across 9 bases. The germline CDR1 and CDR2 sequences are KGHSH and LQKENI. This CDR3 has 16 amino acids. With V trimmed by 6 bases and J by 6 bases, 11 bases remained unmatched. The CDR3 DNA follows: TGTGCCAGCTCCCCATTAACAGGGGGCGCGGATGAAAAACTGTTTTTT. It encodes CASSPLTGGADEKLFF.